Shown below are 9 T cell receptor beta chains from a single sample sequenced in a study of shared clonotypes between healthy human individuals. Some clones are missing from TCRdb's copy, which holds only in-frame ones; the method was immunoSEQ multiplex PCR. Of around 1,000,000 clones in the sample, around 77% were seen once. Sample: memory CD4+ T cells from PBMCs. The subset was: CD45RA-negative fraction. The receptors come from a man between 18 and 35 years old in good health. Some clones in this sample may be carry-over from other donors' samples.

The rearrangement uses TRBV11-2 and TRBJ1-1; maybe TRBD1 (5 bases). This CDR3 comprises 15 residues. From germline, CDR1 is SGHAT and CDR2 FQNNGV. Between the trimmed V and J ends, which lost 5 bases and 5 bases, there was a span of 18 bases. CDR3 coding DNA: TGTGCCAGCAGCCGAGGGGCGCGGGTTAGGACTGAAGCTTTCTTT. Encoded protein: CASSRGARVRTEAFF.

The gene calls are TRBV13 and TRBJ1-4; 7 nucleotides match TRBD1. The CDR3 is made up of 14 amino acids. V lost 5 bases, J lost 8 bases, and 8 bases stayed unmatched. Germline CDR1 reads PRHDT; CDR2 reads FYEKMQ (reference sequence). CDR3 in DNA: TGTGCCAGCAGCCGTGGGACAGAGGGGGAAAAACTGTTTTTT. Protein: CASSRGTEGEKLFF. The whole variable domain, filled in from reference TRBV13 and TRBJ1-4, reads AAGVIQSPRHLIKEKRETATLKCYPIPRHDTVYWYQQGPGQDPQFLISFYEKMQSDKGSIPDRFSAQQFSDYHSELNMSSLELGDSALYFCASSRGTEGEKLFFGSGTQLSVL.

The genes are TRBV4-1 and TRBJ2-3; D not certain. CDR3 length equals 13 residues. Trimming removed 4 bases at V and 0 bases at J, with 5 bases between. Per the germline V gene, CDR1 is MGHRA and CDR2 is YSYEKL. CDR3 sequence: CASSRASTDTQYF. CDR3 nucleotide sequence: TGCGCCAGCAGCCGAGCTAGCACAGATACGCAGTATTTT.

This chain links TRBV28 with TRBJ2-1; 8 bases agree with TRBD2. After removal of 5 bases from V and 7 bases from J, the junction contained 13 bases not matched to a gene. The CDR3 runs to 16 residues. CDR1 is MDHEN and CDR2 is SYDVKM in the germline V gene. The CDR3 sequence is CASSPPRPGGRNEQFF. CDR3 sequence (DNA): TGTGCCAGCAGTCCTCCCCGGCCGGGAGGGCGAAATGAGCAGTTCTTC.

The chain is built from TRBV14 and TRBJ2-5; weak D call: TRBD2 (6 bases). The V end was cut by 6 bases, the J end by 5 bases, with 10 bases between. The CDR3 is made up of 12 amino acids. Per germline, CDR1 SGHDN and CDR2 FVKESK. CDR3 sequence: CASSSGGETQYF. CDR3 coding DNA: TGTGCCAGCAGTAGTGGAGGGGAGACCCAGTACTTC.

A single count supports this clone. CDR3 amino acids: CAWSSLTGAPRGQFF. Written as DNA, the CDR3 is TGTGCCTGGAGTAGCCTGACAGGGGCCCCGCGGGGGCAGTTCTTC. The chain carries TRBV30 and TRBJ2-1; 8 positions match TRBD1. Per germline, CDR1 GTSNPN and CDR2 SVGIG (reference sequence). There are 15 residues in the CDR3. Trimming took 2 bases from V and 12 from J; bases not matched to a gene: 15. Together with reference TRBV30 and TRBJ2-1, the CDR3 gives the full variable domain: SQTIHQWPATLVQPVGSPLSLECTVEGTSNPNLYWYRQAAGRGLQLLFYSVGIGQISSEVPQNLSASRPQDRQFILSSKKLLLSDSGFYLCAWSSLTGAPRGQFFGPGTRLTVL.

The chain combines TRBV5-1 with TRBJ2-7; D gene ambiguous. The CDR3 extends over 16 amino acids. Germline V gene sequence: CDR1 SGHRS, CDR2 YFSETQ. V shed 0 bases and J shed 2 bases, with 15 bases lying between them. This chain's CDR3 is CASSLDLAGDAYEQYF. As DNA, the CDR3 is TGCGCCAGCAGCTTGGACCTTGCTGGAGATGCCTACGAGCAGTACTTC.

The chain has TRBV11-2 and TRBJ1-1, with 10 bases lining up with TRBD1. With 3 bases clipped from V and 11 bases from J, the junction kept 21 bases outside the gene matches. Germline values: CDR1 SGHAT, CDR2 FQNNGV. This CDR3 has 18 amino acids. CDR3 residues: CASSFLLRQGARGGSAFF. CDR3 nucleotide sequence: TGTGCCAGCAGCTTCCTATTGAGACAGGGGGCGCGGGGAGGTTCCGCTTTCTTT. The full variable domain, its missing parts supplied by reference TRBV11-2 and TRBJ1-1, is EAGVAQSPRYKIIEKRQSVAFWCNPISGHATLYWYQQILGQGPKLLIQFQNNGVVDDSQLPKDRFSAERLKGVDSTLKIQPAKLEDSAVYLCASSFLLRQGARGGSAFFGQGTRLTVV.

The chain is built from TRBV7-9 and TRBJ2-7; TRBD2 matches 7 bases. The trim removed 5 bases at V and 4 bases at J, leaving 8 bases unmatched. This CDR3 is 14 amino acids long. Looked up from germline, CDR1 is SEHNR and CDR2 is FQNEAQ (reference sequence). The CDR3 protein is CASSSPGLTYEQYF. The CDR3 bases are TGTGCCAGCAGCAGCCCGGGACTAACATACGAGCAGTACTTC.